This T cell receptor (beta chain) comes out of a study of T-cell reconstitution after alpha-beta-depleted transplantation in children. Unique molecular identifiers were incorporated when the TCRbeta library was constructed. Each CDR3 protein is one row after TCRdb ran MiXCR on the PCR reads. The data contain approximately 520,000 distinct CDR3 sequences, more than 9.5% of them singletons. Study observations and caveats: T-cell counts and diversity at one year post-transplant came mainly from newly produced T cells. Two months or so post-transplant, alpha-beta T cells reportedly derived from several hundred expanded graft clones. From surviving recipient T cells and thymic progenitors came the high day-60 TCRbeta diversity observed in some patients.

This clonotype was seen more than once but under ten times. Its antigen is currently unknown. The source material was PBMCs, mostly from graft donor cells, sampled 180 days after TCRalphabeta/CD19-depleted stem cell transplant. The sequence was collected from a female patient aged 2 to 10 who had a stem cell transplant for aplastic anemia, so the T cells may come from the graft donor.

CDR3 DNA: TGCGCCAGCAGCCAAGGCTTAGCGGCCCAGTCATATAATGAGCAGTTCTTC. Residues: CASSQGLAAQSYNEQFF. The V gene is TRBV4-3, the J gene TRBJ2-1; possible D gene TRBD2, 6 bases. V was pared by 1 base and J by 7 bases, with 20 bases between. The CDR3 extends over 17 amino acids. The germline V gene encodes CDR1 LGHNA and CDR2 YSLEER.